This T cell receptor (beta chain) was documented in a study of OX40 agonist ivuxolimab in advanced cancers. The CDR3 has 15 residues. Germline CDR1 reads SGHNT; CDR2 reads YENEEA. V was pared by 6 bases and J by 6 bases, with 9 bases of the junction left unmatched. Method: immunoSEQ multiplex PCR; TCRdb's copy keeps in-frame clones and lacks some. The table shows about 73,000 clones, with 85% to 90% occurring only once. The rearrangement links TRBV11-3 to TRBJ2-2; 8 bases are shared with TRBD2. Here the sequenced sample was CD4+ or CD8+ T cells sorted from blood, taken in a trial of the OX40 agonist ivuxolimab. The sequence came from an adult with an advanced solid tumor such as melanoma, head and neck, liver or kidney cancer. CDR3 nucleotide sequence: TGTGCCAGCAGAACCAGCGGGGGAAGAGCCGGGGAGCTGTTTTTT. It translates to CASRTSGGRAGELFF.